These 11 T cell receptor beta chains were all obtained from the same sample, sequenced in a study of tumor-infiltrating lymphocytes in primary liver carcinoma. Total RNA amounting to around 450 ng was the source from which TCR beta cDNA was made with a constant-region primer. Investigators got TCR beta libraries out of three nested multiplex PCR rounds, done with slightly modified ARM-PCR. Investigators reported that the first two PCR rounds, at roughly 10 cycles each, used TRBV1-TRBV30 forward primers with a C-beta reverse primer. Using its own MiXCR run on the multiplex PCR reads, TCRdb lists one record per CDR3 protein. Of 80,000 or so distinct CDR3 sequences in the sample, over 55% were seen once. Investigators took RNA and DNA out together from about 19-30 mg of unsorted bulk tissue. Sequencing used liver tumor tissue from sampling region 4. Subset denoted: tumor region T4, right-lateral pole. Receptors originate from a woman aged 60-70 years with primary liver carcinoma and hepatitis B virus infection.

By sample share, this clonotype is medium-sized. The chain recombines TRBV6-5 with TRBJ1-6, with 7 bases fitting TRBD1. CDR3 length equals 16 residues. J lost 2 bases, V lost 5 bases, and 6 bases had no gene match. CDR1 and CDR2 (germline): MNHEY, SVGAGI. CDR3 sequence: CASSLQGLAYNSPLHF. The CDR3 bases are TGTGCCAGCAGTCTACAGGGGTTGGCCTATAATTCACCCCTCCACTTT.

As for this clonotype: Mismatch with germline at one junction end may stem from a read error. This chain joins TRBV11-3 and TRBJ2-1; possible D gene TRBD1, 5 bases. The CDR3 has 17 residues. From germline, CDR1 is SGHNT and CDR2 YENEEA. The CDR3 is CASNSRGALTMGNEQFF. CDR3 coding DNA: TGTGCAAGCAACTCCCGTGGGGCGCTGACCATGGGCAATGAGCAGTTCTTC.

A remark on this clonotype: The germline gene is not matched at one end of the junction; a read error may be the cause. The CDR3 sequence: CASRDGTDTIQNTEAFF. DNA for the CDR3: TGTGCCAGCAGGGATGGGACAGATACCATTCAGAACACCGAAGCTTTCTTT. The chain employs TRBV12-3 or TRBV12-4 and TRBJ1-1; 7 bases are shared with TRBD1. The CDR3 length is 17 residues.

In its sample, this clonotype was seen a few times. A read error may explain this, as a much larger clone is one base away. J is TRBJ2-3 and V is TRBV5-1; D may be TRBD1 (5 bases). The CDR3 sequence is 15 residues long. Per the germline V gene, CDR1 is SGHRS and CDR2 is YFSETQ. Here the CDR3 DNA reads TGCACCAGCAGCCGGACATCCCTTCCGACAGATACGCAGTATTTT. This codes for CTSSRTSLPTDTQYF.

In regard to this clonotype: Being one base from a much bigger clone, this may be a read error. CDR3 protein: CASNPGGGFNDEQYF. CDR3 DNA: TGTGCCAGCAACCCGGGGGGGGGGTTTAACGACGAGCAGTACTTC. The chain uses TRBV7-9 and TRBJ2-7, with 8 bases identical to TRBD2. The length of the CDR3 is 15 residues. In germline, CDR1 is SEHNR, CDR2 FQNEAQ (reference sequence). Trimming at V came to 7 bases and at J to 5 bases, leaving 13 bases not matched to a gene.

As DNA, the CDR3 is TGTGCCATCAGTGAGCACGGACAGGGGGCCAATGAGCAGTTCTTC. This codes for CAISEHGQGANEQFF. The V and J genes are TRBV10-3 and TRBJ2-1; 11 bases line up with TRBD1. V shed 2 bases and J 6 bases; nucleotides not matched to a gene: 3. The CDR3 covers 15 residues. The germline V gene encodes CDR1 ENHRY and CDR2 SYGVKD.

This clonotype was seen more than once but under ten times. This rearrangement joins TRBV4-2 to TRBJ1-5, with 9 bases fitting TRBD1. The CDR3 extends over 15 amino acids. Germline CDR1 and CDR2: LGHNA and YNFKEQ. V trimming: 4 bases; J trimming: 7 bases; junction bases outside the gene matches: 8. CDR3: CASSRDGQGSQPQHF. The CDR3 region has the DNA TGTGCCAGCAGCCGAGATGGACAGGGGAGCCAGCCCCAGCATTTT.

Comment on this clonotype: Since a much larger clone is just one base distant, this may be a read error. The chain has TRBV30 and TRBJ2-5, with D unresolved. This CDR3 has 11 amino acids. CDR1 and CDR2 from the germline V gene are GTSNPN and SVGIG (reference sequence). CDR3 region: CAWTESETQCF. The CDR3 DNA reads TGTGCCTGGACCGAGAGTGAGACCCAGTGCTTC.

A word on this clonotype: Here the CDR3 omits its conserved ending phenylalanine or tryptophan, so a read error is the likely source. The DNA is omitted, as the CDR3 cannot be located on it reliably, and the CDR3 follows TCRdb's listing. The chain employs TRBV5-8 and TRBJ1-2. In germline, CDR1 is SGHTS, CDR2 YDEGEE. From its first to its last residue, the CDR3 has 10 amino acids. CDR3: CASSLRRLTL.

This clonotype appeared a single time. Possible read error: a much larger clone is one base away. The V and J genes are TRBV5-1 and TRBJ2-7, with D perhaps matching TRBD2 (6 bases). Germline V gene sequence: CDR1 SGHRS, CDR2 YFSETQ. This CDR3 is built from 14 residues. CDR3 sequence reads: CAGSLEGSGYEQYF. CDR3 bases: TGCGCCGGCAGCTTGGAGGGTAGCGGCTACGAGCAGTACTTC.

As concerns this clonotype: No conserved phenylalanine or tryptophan ends this CDR3, so it is likely a read error. The chain has TRBV4-1 and TRBJ1-1; D is unresolved. This CDR3 has 13 amino acids. The V end was cut by 2 bases, the J end by 11 bases, with 15 bases between. CDR1 MGHRA and CDR2 YSYEKL come from the germline V gene. This chain's CDR3 is CASSQLPLVHAFS. As DNA, the CDR3 is TGCGCCAGCAGCCAACTTCCGTTAGTTCATGCTTTCTCT.